Shown below are 10 T cell receptor beta chains from a single sample sequenced in a study of shared clonotypes between healthy human individuals. TCRdb's table, derived via immunoSEQ multiplex PCR, lists solely in-frame clones and lacks some. The sample has around 2,100,000 clones, approximately 94% seen once. Naive CD8 isolation took CD45RO-negative cells positively selected for CCR7 and excluded terminally differentiated effector memory CD45RA+ cells. Sequences were obtained from naive CD8+ T cells sorted from blood. These receptors came from a man in his late teens or twenties in good health.

With respect to this clone: At the DNA level, this CDR3 is encoded by other sequences in the same sample as well. The chain uses TRBV4-3 and TRBJ2-2; D gene uncertain. V was clipped by 4 bases and J by 4 bases, with 4 bases between them. CDR1 and CDR2 from the germline V gene are LGHNA and YSLEER. The CDR3 totals 12 residues. The DNA of the CDR3 is TGCGCCAGCAGCCCGGGCACCGGGGAGCTGTTTTTT. Protein: CASSPGTGELFF.

The chain is built from TRBV13 and TRBJ1-1, with a possible D match to TRBD1 (6 bases). The length of the CDR3 is 16 residues. Germline V lookup: CDR1 PRHDT, CDR2 FYEKMQ (reference sequence). Trimming took off 5 bases at V and 6 bases at J, with 22 bases between the two ends. CDR3 nucleotide sequence: TGTGCCAGCAGCGTCGGGGGCTCCCATGACCCTTCTGAAGCTTTCTTT. It yields the protein CASSVGGSHDPSEAFF.

This chain connects TRBV6-6 to TRBJ2-7, with a tentative D call TRBD1 (6 bases). CDR3 length: 13 residues. V shed 7 bases and J shed 3 bases, with 13 bases lying between them. CDR1 and CDR2 (germline): MNHNY, SVGAGI (reference sequence). Written as DNA, the CDR3 is TGTGCCAGCATGACGGACAGCTACTACGAGCAGTACTTC. Translating gives CASMTDSYYEQYF.

V and J are TRBV4-3 and TRBJ2-5; maybe TRBD1 (6 bases). Trimming cost V 1 base and J 1 base, with 16 bases left between them. The CDR3 covers 17 residues. CDR1 and CDR2 from the germline V gene are LGHNA and YSLEER. The CDR3: CASSQALRGAGQETQYF. The CDR3 DNA reads as TGCGCCAGCAGCCAAGCTCTCAGGGGCGCAGGCCAAGAGACCCAGTACTTC.

Concerning this clone: Other DNA sequences of this sample code for an identical CDR3. The chain combines TRBV4-1 with TRBJ2-7, with unresolved D. CDR1 is MGHRA and CDR2 is YSYEKL in the germline V gene. The CDR3 runs to 13 residues. Trimming removed 3 bases at V and 3 bases at J, with 9 bases between. CDR3 protein: CASSHRLNYEQYF. DNA for the CDR3: TGCGCCAGCAGCCACCGACTGAACTACGAGCAGTACTTC.

V and J are TRBV7-6 and TRBJ1-3; D is perhaps TRBD1 (5 bases). The germline CDR1 and CDR2 sequences are SGHVS and FNYEAQ. The V end lost 4 bases, the J end lost 0 bases, and 10 bases lay between the germline ends. This CDR3 contains 15 residues. The CDR3 DNA reads TGTGCCAGCAGCTCGCCCACAGGCTCTGGAAACACCATATATTTT. It yields the protein CASSSPTGSGNTIYF.

The rearrangement links TRBV27 to TRBJ1-6; a possible D gene is TRBD1 (6 bases). Trimming left V 5 bases short and J 8 bases short, with 13 bases between. CDR1 MNHEY and CDR2 SMNVEV come from the germline V gene (reference sequence). The CDR3 consists of 14 residues. CDR3 DNA sequence: TGTGCCAGCAGTCCAGGTGGGGGCTATTCACCCCTCCACTTT. As protein: CASSPGGGYSPLHF.

The chain joins TRBV5-1 to TRBJ2-5; the D gene is possibly TRBD2 (5 bases). This CDR3 is built from 14 residues. Germline CDR1 reads SGHRS; CDR2 reads YFSETQ. The ends were cut back, 4 bases at V and 4 bases at J, with 14 bases in the middle. The DNA of the CDR3 is TGCGCCAGCAGCCAACGGATGAGCGGAGAGACCCAGTACTTC. Its translation: CASSQRMSGETQYF.

This sequence joins TRBV28 and TRBJ2-5, with 12 nucleotides matching TRBD2. This CDR3 has 17 residues. The V segment lost 1 base and the J segment 2 bases; nucleotides outside the gene matches: 5. CDR1 MDHEN and CDR2 SYDVKM come from the germline V gene. The chain's CDR3 is CASSLFGLAGTQETQYF. The CDR3 DNA reads TGTGCCAGCAGTTTATTCGGACTAGCGGGGACACAAGAGACCCAGTACTTC.

The CDR3 protein is CASSTVNEQFF. CDR3 DNA: TGTGCCAGCTCTACGGTCAATGAGCAGTTCTTC. The chain uses TRBV9 and TRBJ2-1; D unresolved. The V end was cut by 7 bases, the J end by 6 bases, with 8 bases between. The CDR3 covers 11 residues. Germline CDR1 is SGDLS and CDR2 is YYNGEE.